A few counts support the clone carrying this T cell receptor (beta chain). The data stem from a study of T-cell reconstitution after alpha-beta-depleted transplantation in children. TCRbeta library preparation incorporated unique molecular identifiers. TCRdb independently ran MiXCR on the PCR reads; one entry per CDR3 protein. The sample consists of over 70,000 distinct CDR3 sequences, 7% to 10% of them appearing once. The sequencing used PBMCs from the stem cell graft donor, collected from the stem cell graft. The TCR sequence derives from a human donor who donated a stem cell graft to a child with congenital amegakaryocytic thrombocytopenia.

Written as DNA, the CDR3 is TGCAGTACTTCGCTAAAGCGCCTGGGGACAGATACGCAGTATTTT. Translation gives CSTSLKRLGTDTQYF. V and J are TRBV20-1 and TRBJ2-3; D remains ambiguous. V was pared by 8 bases and J by 3 bases, with 21 bases between. The CDR3 length is 15 residues. The germline V gene has CDR1 DFQATT and CDR2 SNEGSKA (reference sequence).